This T cell receptor (beta chain) is drawn from a study of response to subunit inactivated influenza vaccine. Germline CDR1 is SGDLS and CDR2 is YYNGEE. V lost 3 bases and J 5 bases, leaving 10 bases between the germline ends. The CDR3 runs 13 residues. TCRdb redid the calling of the RT-PCR reads with MiXCR, one entry per CDR3 protein. This table has a few hundred thousand distinct CDR3 sequences, about 11% appearing once. These data are also associated with another study on T cells expressing NK-cell markers. From that second work: Synthesis of TCR beta cDNA relied on 5'RACE template switching carrying UMIs. HCMV seropositivity characterized most of the eight sequenced donors, and seronegativity one. Dominant NKG2C+ clonotypes made up roughly 1.0-7.0% of CD8+ T cells in several donors.

This sample comprised PBMCs from blood, obtained on the day of vaccination. The chain carries TRBV9 and TRBJ2-3, with D maybe TRBD1 (5 bases). This clonotype was sampled from a man aged 45 to 65 who received an inactivated influenza vaccine. This CDR3 is CASSASRGDTQYF. The CDR3 DNA reads TGTGCCAGCAGCGCTAGTAGGGGAGATACGCAGTATTTT.